This T cell receptor beta chain is drawn from a study of T cell responses to AZD1222 COVID-19 vaccine. Overall study results and limits: Repertoires were obtained only post-peak T cell response.

This table comes from immunoSEQ multiplex PCR, and its TCRdb copy is limited to in-frame clones, with some not included. The sample yields about 150,000 clones, approximately 83% seen once. This CDR3 is 13 amino acids long. The V and J ends lost 2 bases and 3 bases respectively, with 8 bases between them. Germline CDR1 and CDR2: MNHEY and SMNVEV (reference sequence). To note about this clone: Its antigen is not known.

Sequencing used peripheral blood, obtained on day 0 of AZD1222 vaccination. The chain uses TRBV27 and TRBJ2-7, with D unresolved. The sequence was collected from an adult in good health. DNA of the CDR3: TGTGCCAGCAGTTTAGGCCCCCTCTACGAGCAGTACTTC. Translated: CASSLGPLYEQYF.